This entry lists 27 T cell receptor beta chains sequenced from one sample in a study of blood T cell repertoires in COVID-19 (dated by TCRdb to 2018 to 2020). Library preparation used the immunoSEQ multiplex PCR assay. The source is immuneACCESS, and TCRdb retained only in-frame sequences with V and J called. Part of the clones is not carried over; for the studies checked, unresolved V genes explain less than half of this, and the remainder is unexplained. Recorded for this sample are approximately 260,000 clones; roughly 81% of them occurred a single time. 6.6% of the sample lies in the top ten. The sample comprised PBMCs or T cells enriched from blood (not recorded which). These receptor sequences come from a woman between 50 and 59 years old who had been exposed to COVID-19.

The J gene is TRBJ2-1, the V gene TRBV15; D possibly corresponds to TRBD2 (6 bases). Looked up from germline, CDR1 is LNHNV and CDR2 is YYDKDF (reference sequence). V was trimmed by 2 bases and J by 0 bases, leaving 11 bases between them. The CDR3 is made up of 16 amino acids. CDR3 nucleotides: TGTGCCACCAGCAGACTAGCGCTGAGCTCCTACAATGAGCAGTTCTTC. It specifies CATSRLALSSYNEQFF.

The rearrangement joins TRBV9 to TRBJ1-1; D unresolved. Germline V gene lookup returns CDR1 SGDLS and CDR2 YYNGEE. Trimming pared 4 bases from V and 4 bases from J, leaving 14 bases between. This CDR3 is 14 amino acids long. The CDR3, as DNA: TGTGCCAGCAGCCCCCAGGCGGGGTCCACTGAAGCTTTCTTT. It codes for CASSPQAGSTEAFF.

The J gene is TRBJ1-4, the V gene TRBV27; D might be TRBD1 (5 bases). Trimming took 6 bases from V and 8 from J, leaving 13 bases between them. Germline values: CDR1 MNHEY, CDR2 SMNVEV (reference sequence). The CDR3 is 13 amino acids. The CDR3 DNA is TGTGCCAGCAGGGGGCAGGGTGGCGAAAAACTGTTTTTT. Its translation: CASRGQGGEKLFF.

V gene TRBV7-9 combines with J gene TRBJ1-1, with 7 bases identical to TRBD1. Looked up from germline, CDR1 is SEHNR and CDR2 is FQNEAQ (reference sequence). This CDR3 is 13 amino acids long. Losses at the gene ends were 1 base for V and 11 bases for J; bases not matched to a gene: 7. The CDR3 nucleotides read TGTGCCAGCAGCTTAGGGGGAGAGGGGGCGGCTTTCTTT. Protein sequence: CASSLGGEGAAFF. Filled out from reference TRBV7-9 and TRBJ1-1, the complete variable domain reads DTGVSQNPRHKITKRGQNVTFRCDPISEHNRLYWYRQTLGQGPEFLTYFQNEAQLEKSRLLSDRFSAERPKGSFSTLEIQRTEQGDSAMYLCASSLGGEGAAFFGQGTRLTVV.

This clone was counted once. This rearrangement joins TRBV7-9 to TRBJ2-3; 7 bases fit TRBD1. V was pared by 5 bases and J by 6 bases, with 5 bases of the junction left unmatched. Germline V lookup: CDR1 SEHNR, CDR2 FQNEAQ (reference sequence). The CDR3 runs to 13 residues. The CDR3 nucleotides read TGTGCCAGCAGCGACAGGGACAAGGATACGCAGTATTTT. Translation: CASSDRDKDTQYF.

This clone has only a few counts. The genes are TRBV11-2 and TRBJ1-2; no clear D gene. V lost 5 bases to trimming and J lost 8 bases, with 24 bases between them. Per the germline V gene, CDR1 is SGHAT and CDR2 is FQNNGV. There are 16 residues in the CDR3. This CDR3 reads CASSPWEGYQAEGYTF. The CDR3 DNA reads TGTGCCAGCAGCCCGTGGGAGGGCTATCAAGCGGAAGGCTACACCTTC.

Here the CDR3 reads CASSLETGRYGYTF. CDR3 DNA: TGCGCCAGCAGCTTGGAAACAGGGCGCTATGGCTACACCTTC. The J gene is TRBJ1-2, the V gene TRBV5-1; D is perhaps TRBD1 (6 bases). This CDR3 spans 14 amino acids. CDR1 is SGHRS and CDR2 is YFSETQ in the germline V gene. Trimming took off 0 bases at V and 4 bases at J, with 10 bases between the two ends.

The chain joins TRBV4-1 to TRBJ1-1; D is uncertain. CDR3 size: 15 residues. The V gene lost 0 bases and the J gene lost 1 base, with 9 bases spanning the gap. The germline gives CDR1 MGHRA, CDR2 YSYEKL. In DNA, the CDR3 is TGCGCCAGCAGCCAAGATCAGAGCGGGAACACTGAAGCTTTCTTT. Protein product: CASSQDQSGNTEAFF.

The genes are TRBV7-8 and TRBJ1-5, with D possibly matching TRBD1 (6 bases). Trimming left V 2 bases short and J 2 bases short, with 22 bases between. Germline-derived CDR1 and CDR2 are SGHVS and FQNEAQ. The CDR3 contains 19 residues. As DNA, the CDR3 is TGTGCCAGCAGCTTAAGGGACAACAGCAACCTAAGGGGCAATCAGCCCCAGCATTTT. Translated, it gives CASSLRDNSNLRGNQPQHF.

This clone was seen just once. The DNA of the CDR3 is TGTGCCAGCAGTTACTCGCCAGGGCTGGACACCATATATTTT. Its translation: CASSYSPGLDTIYF. The chain joins TRBV6-5 to TRBJ1-3; a weak D match, TRBD1 (5 bases). Germline values: CDR1 MNHEY, CDR2 SVGAGI. The germline V and J ends were trimmed by 0 bases and 8 bases, with 11 bases remaining between them. CDR3 size: 14 residues.

V and J are TRBV5-8 and TRBJ1-2; unclear D gene. The germline V gene encodes CDR1 SGHTS and CDR2 YDEGEE. The CDR3 contains 12 residues. Trimming shortened V by 0 bases and J by 4 bases, and 4 bases separated the two germline ends. In DNA, the CDR3 is TGTGCCAGCAGCTTGGTTAGCTATGGCTACACCTTC. It encodes CASSLVSYGYTF.

This clone is a singleton in its sample. The chain joins TRBV10-3 to TRBJ2-7; 7 bases fit TRBD1. Trimming took 6 bases from V and 0 from J; bases not matched to a gene: 14. The CDR3 spans 17 residues. CDR1 ENHRY and CDR2 SYGVKD come from the germline V gene. The CDR3 reads CAISDGNPGQYSYEQYF. The CDR3 DNA follows: TGTGCCATCAGCGATGGAAATCCGGGACAGTACTCCTACGAGCAGTACTTC.

This sequence joins TRBV9 and TRBJ1-6, with D possibly TRBD1 on 5 matching bases. From germline, CDR1 is SGDLS and CDR2 YYNGEE. The CDR3 covers 14 residues. The germline V and J ends were trimmed by 0 bases and 10 bases, with 11 bases remaining between them. CDR3 in amino acids: CASSVGQPHSPLHF. The CDR3 region has the DNA TGTGCCAGCAGCGTAGGACAGCCTCACTCACCCCTCCACTTT.

The chain is built from TRBV25-1 and TRBJ1-2; TRBD1 matches at 7 bases. The CDR3 covers 12 residues. Germline CDR1 MGHDK, CDR2 SYGVNS. The junction had 5 bases not matched to a gene; V was cut back by 6 bases and J by 7 bases. The CDR3 region is CASSSTGLGYTF. CDR3 DNA sequence: TGTGCCAGCAGCTCGACAGGGCTTGGCTACACCTTC.

The chain joins TRBV24-1 to TRBJ2-1; TRBD1 matches at 9 bases. CDR1 is KGHDR and CDR2 is SFDVKD in the germline V gene. The CDR3 is 15 amino acids. V gave up 4 bases and J gave up 5 bases; unmatched junction bases: 5. Written as DNA, the CDR3 is TGTGCCACCAGTGACACAGGGGGCGATCACAATGAGCAGTTCTTC. The encoded protein is CATSDTGGDHNEQFF.

The chain joins TRBV5-6 to TRBJ2-2; D gene unclear. Germline loops: CDR1 SGHDT, CDR2 YYEEEE. The CDR3 extends over 12 amino acids. The ends were cut back, 5 bases at V and 9 bases at J, with 11 bases in the middle. The CDR3 protein is CASSQPDRELFF. The CDR3 bases are TGTGCCAGCAGTCAGCCAGACAGGGAGCTGTTTTTT.

The chain links TRBV3-1 (or the pseudogene TRBV3-2) to TRBJ1-1; D is unresolved. Trimming took 3 bases from V and 5 from J, leaving 10 bases between them. Germline lookup yields CDR1 LGHDT and CDR2 YNNKEL (reference sequence). This CDR3 comprises 13 residues. The CDR3 reads CASSQNLRTEAFF. The CDR3 DNA sequence: TGTGCCAGCAGCCAGAATCTGAGGACTGAAGCTTTCTTT.

This clone was seen only a few times. The chain uses TRBV15 and TRBJ1-2; 9 nucleotides line up with TRBD1. V dropped 2 bases and J dropped 3; count of bases not matched to a gene: 7. The CDR3 sequence is 16 residues long. Germline V gene data show CDR1 as LNHNV and CDR2 as YYDKDF (reference sequence). The CDR3 sequence is CATSRKTGGIHYGYTF. CDR3 nucleotide sequence: TGTGCCACCAGCAGAAAGACAGGGGGAATACACTATGGCTACACCTTC.

This rearrangement joins TRBV7-2 to TRBJ1-1; TRBD1 might be the D (5 bases). Trimming removed 3 bases at V and 1 base at J, with 21 bases between. There are 18 residues in the CDR3. Germline V gives CDR1 SGHTA, CDR2 FQGNSA. This CDR3 is CASSFYRTFSWGNTEAFF. As DNA, the CDR3 is TGTGCCAGCAGCTTCTATAGGACATTCTCCTGGGGGAACACTGAAGCTTTCTTT. Together with reference TRBV7-2 and TRBJ1-1, the CDR3 gives the full variable domain: GAGVSQSPSNKVTEKGKDVELRCDPISGHTALYWYRQSLGQGLEFLIYFQGNSAPDKSGLPSDRFSAERTGGSVSTLTIQRTQQEDSAVYLCASSFYRTFSWGNTEAFFGQGTRLTVV.

The chain uses TRBV13 and TRBJ1-2; TRBD1 agrees at 7 bases. J gave up 4 bases and V 0 bases, and 2 bases lay outside the gene matches. The length of the CDR3 is 14 residues. Germline CDR1 reads PRHDT; CDR2 reads FYEKMQ (reference sequence). This CDR3 reads CASSLGQGTYGYTF. CDR3 nucleotides: TGTGCCAGCAGCTTAGGACAGGGGACCTATGGCTACACCTTC.

The V and J genes are TRBV2 and TRBJ2-2; 12 bases align to TRBD2. This CDR3 spans 17 amino acids. V was pared by 7 bases and J by 3 bases, with 9 bases of the junction left unmatched. Germline CDR1 SNHLY, CDR2 FYNNEI. CDR3 loop: CASTPLAGGWDTGELFF. CDR3 DNA: TGTGCCAGCACCCCACTAGCGGGGGGTTGGGACACCGGGGAGCTGTTTTTT.

This chain joins TRBV7-6 and TRBJ1-5, with TRBD1 matching over 11 bases. This CDR3 region has 18 residues. Germline V lookup: CDR1 SGHVS, CDR2 FNYEAQ. V gave up 5 bases and J gave up 0 bases; unmatched junction bases: 9. In DNA, the CDR3 is TGTGCCAGCAGCCCCGACCGGGACAGGGGGAATAGCAATCAGCCCCAGCATTTT. This translates into CASSPDRDRGNSNQPQHF.

The rearrangement uses TRBV27 and TRBJ1-2; D might be TRBD1 (6 bases). The CDR3 totals 15 residues. Trimming removed 7 bases from V and 4 bases from J, with 19 bases in between. Germline lookup yields CDR1 MNHEY and CDR2 SMNVEV (reference sequence). CDR3 sequence (DNA): TGTGCCAGCAAAGCAATTACAGGGAATTCCTATGGCTACACCTTC. Protein sequence: CASKAITGNSYGYTF.

This clone appeared many times. The J gene is TRBJ2-1, the V gene TRBV6-4, with TRBD2 matching 7 bases. Germline V gene lookup returns CDR1 MRHNA and CDR2 SNTAGT. Trimming cost V 8 bases and J 2 bases; bases outside gene matches: 3. The CDR3 totals 13 residues. The CDR3 sequence: CASPSGPYNEQFF. The CDR3 DNA follows: TGTGCCAGCCCTAGCGGACCCTACAATGAGCAGTTCTTC.

The chain recombines TRBV5-5 with TRBJ1-5; D uncertain. Germline-derived CDR1 and CDR2 are SGHKS and YYEKEE (reference sequence). The CDR3 extends over 14 amino acids. V was shortened by 0 bases and J by 6 bases, with 10 bases between the two germline ends. CDR3 sequence (DNA): TGTGCCAGCAGCTTGGCTTCGGAGACTCAGCCCCAGCATTTT. It specifies CASSLASETQPQHF.

In this sample, this clone turned up a few times. The chain combines TRBV7-2 with TRBJ2-3; D is possibly TRBD1 (6 bases). The CDR3 has 15 amino acids. V lost 6 bases, J lost 3 bases, and 16 bases lay in between. CDR1 and CDR2 from the germline V gene are SGHTA and FQGNSA. The CDR3 here is CASSRLPTGTDTQYF. For the CDR3, the DNA is TGTGCCAGCAGTCGCTTACCCACAGGGACAGATACGCAGTATTTT.

About this clone: Other nucleotide sequences in the sample specify the same CDR3. CDR3: CASSRTGFGYEQYF. CDR3 bases: TGTGCCAGCAGCCGAACGGGATTTGGCTACGAGCAGTACTTC. V is TRBV6-5 and J is TRBJ2-7, with D possibly matching TRBD2 (5 bases). This CDR3 has 14 residues. The V gene lost 6 bases and the J gene lost 3 bases, with 15 bases spanning the gap. The germline V gene encodes CDR1 MNHEY and CDR2 SVGAGI.